The sequence of this T cell receptor beta chain was determined in a study of T-cell memory formation after mild COVID-19. Each CDR3 protein is one row after TCRdb ran MiXCR on the 5' RACE reads. The sample contains 350,000 to 500,000 distinct CDR3 sequences, 20% of which appear only once. The V and J ends lost 3 bases and 5 bases, in that order; junction bases with no gene match: 16. The CDR3 loop spans 18 amino acids. Germline CDR1 reads SGHKS; CDR2 reads YYEKEE (reference sequence). This clonotype was seen a few times. This chain joins TRBV5-5 and TRBJ2-5, with TRBD2 identical over 10 bases. This sequence originates from an adult woman who had mild COVID-19 (a few samples of this study predate the infection). Cell type and time point are not known. Sequences were obtained from PBMCs or a T cell subset sorted from them (not recorded which). The chain's CDR3 is CASSWTPGSAGGPETQYF. Here the CDR3 DNA reads TGTGCCAGCAGCTGGACCCCCGGATCAGCGGGAGGGCCCGAGACCCAGTACTTC.